Sequencing of this TCR beta chain was carried out in a study of early T cells in non-severe SARS-CoV-2 infection. Of note for this clonotype: At one end, the junction sequence differs from germline, possibly due to a read error.

Unique molecular identifiers were attached to individual cDNA molecules. Each CDR3 protein is one row after TCRdb ran MiXCR on the 5' RACE reads. The sample has under 95,000 distinct CDR3 sequences, roughly 12% seen once. This TCR was sampled from an adult who was a healthcare worker with PCR-confirmed SARS-CoV-2 infection or an uninfected control (not recorded which). The sequenced sample consisted of whole blood.

CDR3 bases: TGCAGTGCTAGAGGACAGCTAGAAGTTTTCTTT. It encodes CSARGQLEVFF. The chain links TRBV20-1 to TRBJ1-1; D might be TRBD1 (5 bases). There are 11 residues in the CDR3. CDR1 and CDR2 from the germline V gene are DFQATT and SNEGSKA (reference sequence).